The 3 T cell receptor beta chains given below trace back to one sample, sequenced in a study of tumor-infiltrating lymphocytes in primary liver carcinoma. From around 0.5 ug of total RNA, TCR beta-specific cDNA was reverse-transcribed using a constant-region primer. Library construction for TCR beta comprised three nested multiplex PCR rounds performed with slightly modified ARM-PCR. A C-beta reverse primer was combined with TRBV1-TRBV30 forward primers in the first two PCR rounds, and each round had around 11 cycles. TCRdb redid the calling of the multiplex PCR reads with MiXCR, one entry per CDR3 protein. The sample yields fewer than 350,000 distinct CDR3 sequences, less than 70% seen once. In addition to blood RNA drawn from unsorted whole blood, germline DNA was extracted. Source material: peripheral blood. The origin of the receptors is a man in his forties with primary liver carcinoma and hepatitis B virus infection.

This clonotype was counted once. This CDR3 is missing its conserved last phenylalanine or tryptophan, likely due to a read error. V usage is TRBV4-3 and J usage is TRBJ2-7; D might be TRBD1 or TRBD2, each matching 5 bases. Germline V CDR1 and CDR2: LGHNA, YSLEER. The CDR3 has 15 residues. The CDR3 sequence is CANSQDFRGPYEQYY. The CDR3 DNA follows: TGCGCCAACAGCCAAGATTTCCGGGGCCCCTACGAGCAGTACTAC.

The rearrangement uses TRBV6-1 and TRBJ1-1; 9 bases line up with TRBD1. Germline trimming cut 4 bases from V and 9 bases from J; bases unmatched to any gene: 12. Looked up from germline, CDR1 is MNHNS and CDR2 is SASEGT. The CDR3 runs to 15 residues. As DNA, the CDR3 is TGTGCCAGCAGTGCCCGACAGGGGGGAAGAACTAAAGCTTTCTTT. This codes for CASSARQGGRTKAFF.

This rearrangement joins TRBV11-2 to TRBJ1-1; TRBD1 is a possible D gene (6 bases). Germline assignment: CDR1 SGHAT and CDR2 FQNNGV. The CDR3 totals 12 residues. CDR3 sequence: CVGGSLGGGAFF. The CDR3, as DNA: TGTGTAGGCGGTAGTCTAGGGGGAGGCGCTTTCTTT.